This T cell receptor (beta chain) is from a study of tumor-infiltrating lymphocytes in primary liver carcinoma. Looking at the study overall: Spanning 4.2 to 10 cm, the tumors were T1-T3 N0M0.

With respect to this clonotype: What it recognizes is unknown.

Germline CDR1 and CDR2: GTSNPN and SVGIG (reference sequence). This CDR3 spans 17 amino acids. Trimming removed 1 base from V and 0 bases from J; junction bases left unmatched: 9. Germline DNA was also extracted, and blood RNA derived from unsorted whole blood. They drew about 4 milliliters of peripheral blood before surgery. Study outcomes and limitations: Blood fell significantly below tumors in its top-250-clone fraction (p = 0.039).

The input was 500 ng total RNA; TCR beta cDNA was made from it with a constant-region primer. Modified slightly, ARM-PCR produced TCR beta libraries over three nested multiplex PCR rounds. A C-beta reverse primer was combined with TRBV1-TRBV30 forward primers in the first two PCR rounds, and each round had about 10 cycles. TCRdb passed the multiplex PCR reads through MiXCR, listing each CDR3 protein once. The sample has about 180,000 distinct CDR3 sequences, around 60% seen once; the top ten hold approximately 70%. Sequencing was carried out using peripheral blood. This receptor was identified in a man aged 35-49 years with primary liver carcinoma and hepatitis B virus infection. The chain links TRBV30 to TRBJ1-3; the match to TRBD1 covers 7 bases. The CDR3 DNA sequence: TGTGCCTGGAGTGCCCGGGACAGTTGGGACTCTGGAAACACCATATATTTT. Its translation: CAWSARDSWDSGNTIYF. Full variable domain (remainder filled in from reference TRBV30 and TRBJ1-3): SQTIHQWPATLVQPVGSPLSLECTVEGTSNPNLYWYRQAAGRGLQLLFYSVGIGQISSEVPQNLSASRPQDRQFILSSKKLLLSDSGFYLCAWSARDSWDSGNTIYFGEGSWLTVV.